One sample yielded the 5 T cell receptor beta chains listed below, sequenced in a study of control samples from healthy donors and cancer patients. Libraries were prepared by immunoSEQ multiplex PCR; TCRdb keeps only in-frame clonotypes and omits some of them. The repertoire includes around 42,000 clones, around four fifths of them detected once, and approximately 48% sits in the top ten. The sequenced sample consisted of blood. The receptors stem from a man between 60 and 70 years old in good health.

V and J are TRBV24-1 and TRBJ2-2, with D unclear. The CDR3 totals 14 residues. Germline CDR1 and CDR2: KGHDR and SFDVKD. V shed 9 bases and J shed 0 bases, with 10 bases lying between them. The CDR3 region is CATSGGPNTGELFF. The CDR3 region has the DNA TGTGCCACCTCCGGCGGACCGAACACCGGGGAGCTGTTTTTT.

There are a few counts of this clone. The chain carries TRBV18 and TRBJ1-2, with D perhaps TRBD1 (6 bases). The CDR3 length is 13 residues. The V end lost 3 bases, the J end lost 4 bases, and 9 bases lay between the germline ends. The germline V gene encodes CDR1 KGHSH and CDR2 LQKENI. The CDR3 region has the DNA TGTGCCAGCTCACCGGACAGAGGCTATGGCTACACCTTC. Translated: CASSPDRGYGYTF. The full variable domain, rest sourced from reference TRBV18 and TRBJ1-2, is NAGVMQNPRHLVRRRGQEARLRCSPMKGHSHVYWYRQLPEEGLKFMVYLQKENIIDESGMPKERFSAEFPKEGPSILRIQQVVRGDSAAYFCASSPDRGYGYTFGSGTRLTVV.

The CDR3 is CASSSRQGRDWGKQYF. The CDR3 coding sequence is TGTGCCAGCAGCTCCCGACAGGGCCGGGACTGGGGTAAGCAGTACTTC. The V gene is TRBV5-4, the J gene TRBJ2-7; perhaps TRBD1 as D (7 bases). The germline gives CDR1 SGHNT, CDR2 YYREEE (reference sequence). Trimming stripped 3 bases from V and 8 bases from J, with 24 bases between. CDR3 size: 16 residues.

J is TRBJ1-2 and V is TRBV12-3 or TRBV12-4; no reliable D call. The CDR3 is 13 residues long. Trimming stripped 1 base from V and 4 bases from J, with 7 bases between. CDR3 loop: CASSLETVYGYTF. DNA for the CDR3: TGTGCCAGCAGTTTAGAAACAGTCTATGGCTACACCTTC.

This clone was detected a few times. The chain combines TRBV6-5 with TRBJ2-7, with 8 bases fitting TRBD2. Unmatched junction bases numbered 7, after V lost 6 bases and J lost 0 bases. Germline V gene lookup returns CDR1 MNHEY and CDR2 SVGAGI. CDR3 length equals 15 residues. CDR3: CASSSGGGGSYEQYF. DNA for the CDR3: TGTGCCAGCAGCTCGGGAGGGGGGGGCTCCTACGAGCAGTACTTC.